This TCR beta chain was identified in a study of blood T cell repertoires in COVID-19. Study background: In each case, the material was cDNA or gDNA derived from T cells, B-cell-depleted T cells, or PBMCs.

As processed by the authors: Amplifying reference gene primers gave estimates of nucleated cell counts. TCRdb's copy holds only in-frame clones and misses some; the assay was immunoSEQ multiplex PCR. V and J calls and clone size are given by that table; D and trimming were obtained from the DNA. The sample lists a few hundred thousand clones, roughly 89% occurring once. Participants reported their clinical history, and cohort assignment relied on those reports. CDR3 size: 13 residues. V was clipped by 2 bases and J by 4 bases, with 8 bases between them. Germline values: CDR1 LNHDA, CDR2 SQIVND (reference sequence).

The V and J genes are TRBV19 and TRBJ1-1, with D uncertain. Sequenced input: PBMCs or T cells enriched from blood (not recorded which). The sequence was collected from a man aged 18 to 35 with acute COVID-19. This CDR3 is CASSISGITEAFF. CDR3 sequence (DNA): TGTGCCAGTAGTATAAGCGGGATCACTGAAGCTTTCTTT.